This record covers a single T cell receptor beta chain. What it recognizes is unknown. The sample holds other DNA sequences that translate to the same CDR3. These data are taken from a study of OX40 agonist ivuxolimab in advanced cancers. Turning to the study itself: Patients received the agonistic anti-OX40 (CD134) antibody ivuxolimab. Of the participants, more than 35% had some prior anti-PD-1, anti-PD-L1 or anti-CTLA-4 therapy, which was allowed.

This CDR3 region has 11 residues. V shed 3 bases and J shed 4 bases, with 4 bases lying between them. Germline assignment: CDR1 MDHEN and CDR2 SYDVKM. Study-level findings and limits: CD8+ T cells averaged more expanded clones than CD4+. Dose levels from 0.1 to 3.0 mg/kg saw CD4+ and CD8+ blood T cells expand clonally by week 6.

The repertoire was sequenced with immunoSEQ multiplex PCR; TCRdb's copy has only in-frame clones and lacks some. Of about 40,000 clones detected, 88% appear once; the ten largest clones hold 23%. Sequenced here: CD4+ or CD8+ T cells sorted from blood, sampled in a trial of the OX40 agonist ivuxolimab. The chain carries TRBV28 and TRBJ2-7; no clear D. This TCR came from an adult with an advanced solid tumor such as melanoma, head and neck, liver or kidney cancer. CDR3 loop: CASSFSYEQYF. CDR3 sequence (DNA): TGTGCCAGCAGTTTTAGTTACGAGCAGTACTTC.